This T cell receptor (beta chain) was recorded in a study of regulatory T cells in long-lasting Graves disease. The study's findings and limits: Among persistent patients, a larger number of public clonotypes were shared (over 2,500) than among newly diagnosed patients (about 970).

Time point described: newly diagnosed GD, antithyroid drugs for less than 3 months. From RNA extracted from PBMCs, the TCR library was made. The collection involved drawing roughly 9.1 milliliters of peripheral blood into EDTA tubes. J gave up 2 bases and V 5 bases, and 5 bases lay outside the gene matches. CDR3 size: 14 residues. This clonotype was observed at least ten times. Its matching antigen is unknown. Relying on iRepertoire HTBI primers and Arm-PCR of CDR3 regions, the team built TCR beta libraries. TCRdb recomputed calls from the multiplex PCR reads with MiXCR, one row per CDR3 protein. The repertoire includes around 500,000 distinct CDR3 sequences, less than 15% of them detected once, and roughly 10% sits in the top ten. This sample also appeared in a second study, on T cells in Graves' hyperthyroidism and ophthalmopathy. Per that study: The blood repertoire included most of the expanded thyroid clonotypes above 0.001.

V usage is TRBV12-3 or TRBV12-4 and J usage is TRBJ2-7, with TRBD1 matching 8 bases. The TCR sequence derives from a man aged 25-45 years with Graves disease. The source was peripheral blood mononuclear cells (PBMCs), collected at new diagnosis, from a patient treated with antithyroid drugs. The CDR3 coding sequence is TGTGCCAGCAGTGGAAGGACAGGGCCCTACGAGCAGTACTTC. Its translation: CASSGRTGPYEQYF.